This TCR beta chain is drawn from a study of OX40 agonist ivuxolimab in advanced cancers. Across the whole study: Administration of intravenous ivuxolimab to patients occurred every 2 weeks at 0.01 to 10 mg/kg.

For this clone: What it binds is not known.

Anyone with autoimmune disease history or systemic immunosuppression was excluded. The table came from immunoSEQ multiplex PCR; TCRdb's copy has only in-frame clones and leaves some out. In the table there are 65,000 to 95,000 clones, roughly 92% of which are singletons. CDR3 length: 12 residues. The V gene's germline CDR1 is MNHEY and CDR2 SMNVEV (reference sequence). V was shortened by 6 bases and J by 7 bases, with 12 bases between the two germline ends. Findings and caveats of the study: CD8+ T cells (on average) carried more expanded clones than CD4+ T cells.

This sequence joins TRBV27 and TRBJ1-2; no definite D call. The material was CD4+ or CD8+ T cells sorted from blood, obtained in a trial of the OX40 agonist ivuxolimab. The sequence was collected from an adult with an advanced solid tumor such as melanoma, head and neck, liver or kidney cancer. The CDR3 coding sequence is TGTGCCAGCAGCTCTCCGTCGGGTGGCTACACCTTC. Protein: CASSSPSGGYTF.